This T cell receptor beta chain came from a study of blood T cells in healthy people across ages. A J-beta primer mix and a sample-barcoded 5' primer were used in a second PCR of about 6 to 12 cycles. MiXCR, run by TCRdb on the 5' RACE reads, gives a single entry per CDR3 protein. The data contain about 1,500,000 distinct CDR3 sequences, roughly 45% of them singletons. Germline loops: CDR1 ENHRY, CDR2 SYGVKD. The CDR3 runs 11 residues. The V end was cut by 2 bases, the J end by 7 bases, with 3 bases between. The material sequenced was blood. The TCR originated in a woman aged 18-29 years in good health. This chain connects TRBV10-3 to TRBJ2-1; D unresolved. The CDR3 DNA reads as TGTGCCATCAGTGAGGCGAATGAGCAGTTCTTC. Translation: CAISEANEQFF.